In this sample, the clone carrying this T cell receptor beta chain turned up a few times. Its antigen is still unknown. The sample originates from a study of T cell repertoires in cytomegalovirus infection. About the research overall: Used in the study were CMV epitopes, some recently identified and HLA-C-restricted, others well-studied and HLA-B-restricted.

Germline CDR1 reads DFQATT; CDR2 reads SNEGSKA (reference sequence). The CDR3 is made up of 12 amino acids. The ends were cut back, 5 bases at V and 2 bases at J, with 9 bases in the middle. Study-wide findings and caveats: The study found HLA-C-restricted CMV-specific TCR beta clonotypes dominating the ex vivo response.

One entry per CDR3 protein, called by TCRdb with MiXCR from the reads. The sample contains hundreds of thousands of distinct CDR3 sequences, roughly 30% of which appear only once. The chain links TRBV20-1 to TRBJ1-2, with D perhaps TRBD1 (6 bases). Sequenced material: cultured PBMCs, taken from culture after CMV antigen stimulation. The clonotype was recovered from a human donor in good health (CMV status not recorded). Some clones in this sample may be carry-over from other donors' samples. The CDR3 reads CSAEGENYGYTF. CDR3 coding DNA: TGCAGTGCTGAGGGGGAGAACTATGGCTACACCTTC.